Following are 13 T cell receptor beta chains from one sample sequenced in a study of blood T cells in healthy people across ages. Primed by a sample-barcoded 5' primer and a J-beta primer mix, a second PCR proceeded for 7 to 11 cycles. MiXCR was run by TCRdb on the 5' RACE reads, yielding one entry per CDR3 protein. The sample yields approximately 1,700,000 distinct CDR3 sequences, roughly 43% seen once. The material sequenced was blood. The receptors originated from a human donor in good health.

The gene calls are TRBV4-3 and TRBJ2-2; D tentatively fits TRBD1 or TRBD2 (6 bases each). The CDR3 is 15 amino acids. V dropped 0 bases and J dropped 4 bases, with 9 bases sitting between them. CDR1 is LGHNA and CDR2 is YSLEER in the germline V gene. The DNA for the CDR3 is TGCGCCAGCAGCCAAGATGGGGGGCGCACCGGGGAGCTGTTTTTT. The encoded protein is CASSQDGGRTGELFF.

Ten or more counts support this clonotype. The V call is TRBV29-1, the J call TRBJ2-4, with 8 bases aligning to TRBD1. With the DNA end fitting TRBJ2-7 better, the J assignment may be wrong. Germline V lookup: CDR1 SQVTM, CDR2 ANQGSEA. CDR3 length equals 12 residues. The CDR3 coding sequence is TGCAGCGTGGCCGGGACAGGTCTCGAGCAGTACTTC. Amino acids: CSVAGTGLEQYF.

This chain uses TRBV7-9 with TRBJ2-5; D perhaps matches TRBD1 (6 bases). Trimming took 5 bases from V and 4 from J, leaving 14 bases between them. CDR1 is SEHNR, CDR2 FQNEAQ, per germline (reference sequence). The CDR3 is made up of 14 amino acids. The chain's CDR3 is CASSSHRAPETQYF. DNA for the CDR3: TGTGCCAGCAGCAGTCACAGGGCTCCAGAGACCCAGTACTTC. Full variable domain (rest looked up from reference TRBV7-9 and TRBJ2-5): DTGVSQNPRHKITKRGQNVTFRCDPISEHNRLYWYRQTLGQGPEFLTYFQNEAQLEKSRLLSDRFSAERPKGSFSTLEIQRTEQGDSAMYLCASSSHRAPETQYFGPGTRLLVL.

This clonotype was detected a few times. The CDR3 protein is CASSPRSGGGYNEQFF. CDR3 in DNA: TGTGCCAGCAGCCCCCGAAGCGGGGGCGGTTACAATGAGCAGTTCTTC. This chain joins TRBV7-2 and TRBJ2-1; 8 bases agree with TRBD2. From germline, CDR1 is SGHTA and CDR2 FQGNSA. V lost 5 bases, J lost 4 bases, and 10 bases stayed unmatched. The length of the CDR3 is 16 residues.

This clonotype has only a few counts. The chain joins TRBV10-2 to TRBJ1-2; 7 bases map to TRBD1. The CDR3 runs to 13 residues. CDR1 is WSHSY and CDR2 is SAAADI in the germline V gene. V trimming: 0 bases; J trimming: 7 bases; junction bases outside the gene matches: 2. CDR3 bases: TGCGCCAGCAGTGAGTCGACAGGGTTTGGCTACACCTTC. Its translation: CASSESTGFGYTF.

The chain combines TRBV4-3 with TRBJ2-7; D is unclear. The CDR3 is made up of 15 amino acids. V was cut by 0 bases and J by 2 bases, with 11 bases left in between. From germline, CDR1 is LGHNA and CDR2 YSLEER. CDR3 in DNA: TGCGCCAGCAGCCAAGAACTTGGCAGCACCTACGAGCAGTACTTC. Translated: CASSQELGSTYEQYF.

The gene calls are TRBV5-5 and TRBJ2-5, with D possibly being TRBD1 (6 bases). Trimming took 5 bases from V and 11 from J, leaving 13 bases between them. This CDR3 contains 11 residues. Germline V gene lookup returns CDR1 SGHKS and CDR2 YYEKEE (reference sequence). DNA for the CDR3: TGTGCCAGCAGTTTTGGACAGCAGCAGTACTTC. This codes for CASSFGQQQYF. The full variable domain, in which reference TRBV5-5 and TRBJ2-5 provide the parts outside the CDR3, is DAGVTQSPTHLIKTRGQQVTLRCSPISGHKSVSWYQQVLGQGPQFIFQYYEKEERGRGNFPDRFSARQFPNYSSELNVNALLLGDSALYLCASSFGQQQYFGPGTRLLVL.

Note on this clonotype: Germline is not matched at one junction end, which may reflect a read error. The CDR3 nucleotides are TGTACCAGCTCCCAAGGACAGACCTACGAGCAGTACTTC. Translated, it gives CTSSQGQTYEQYF. The chain joins TRBV18 to TRBJ2-7, with a weak D call TRBD1 (6 bases). This CDR3 is 13 amino acids long. Germline V gives CDR1 KGHSH, CDR2 LQKENI.

The chain carries TRBV20-1 and TRBJ2-7; a weak D match, TRBD2 (6 bases). The CDR3 is 15 residues long. The V end lost 4 bases, the J end lost 1 base, and 17 bases lay between the germline ends. The germline CDR1 and CDR2 sequences are DFQATT and SNEGSKA (reference sequence). The CDR3 nucleotides are TGCAGTGCTAAGGAGGGGATCGCGTCGTCCTACGAGCAGTACTTC. Its protein is CSAKEGIASSYEQYF.

This clonotype was observed a handful of times. This chain uses TRBV5-1 with TRBJ1-4; no definite D call. Trimming pared 4 bases from V and 5 bases from J, leaving 15 bases between. The germline CDR1 and CDR2 sequences are SGHRS and YFSETQ. There are 15 residues in the CDR3. CDR3 loop: CASSLQSLENEKLFF. CDR3 bases: TGCGCCAGCAGCCTACAAAGTTTGGAGAATGAAAAACTGTTTTTT.

This clonotype has at least ten counts. As DNA, the CDR3 is TGCGCCAGCAGCCATACTACGCCAAGCTCCTACGAGCAGTACTTC. This gives the protein CASSHTTPSSYEQYF. The J gene is TRBJ2-7, the V gene TRBV4-1; D gene uncertain. V dropped 3 bases and J dropped 0 bases, with 12 bases sitting between them. Germline V CDR1 and CDR2: MGHRA, YSYEKL. There are 15 residues in the CDR3.

The V gene is TRBV4-2, the J gene TRBJ2-1; D perhaps matches TRBD2 (7 bases). Trimming took 2 bases from V and 4 from J, leaving 12 bases between them. Germline V lookup: CDR1 LGHNA, CDR2 YNFKEQ. The CDR3 covers 15 residues. CDR3 residues: CASSQLRGAYNEQFF. The CDR3 coding sequence is TGTGCCAGCAGCCAACTTCGGGGGGCTTACAATGAGCAGTTCTTC.

As for this clonotype: One end of the junction fails to match germline, which may point to a read error. This chain uses TRBV12-3 or TRBV12-4 with TRBJ1-2; D might be TRBD1 (6 bases). This CDR3 is 13 amino acids long. The CDR3 sequence is CASSFKGVYGYTF. The DNA of the CDR3 is TGTGCCAGTAGTTTTAAGGGGGTATATGGCTACACCTTC.